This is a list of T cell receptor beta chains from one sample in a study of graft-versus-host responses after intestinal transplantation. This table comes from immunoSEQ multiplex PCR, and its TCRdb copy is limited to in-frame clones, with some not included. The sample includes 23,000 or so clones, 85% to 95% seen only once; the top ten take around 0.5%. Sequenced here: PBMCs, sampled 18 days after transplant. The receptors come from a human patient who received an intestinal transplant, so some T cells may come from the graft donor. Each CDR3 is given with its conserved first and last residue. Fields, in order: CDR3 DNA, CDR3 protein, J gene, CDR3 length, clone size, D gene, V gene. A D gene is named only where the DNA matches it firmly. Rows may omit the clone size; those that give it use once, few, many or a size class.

cdr3_nt: TGTGCCAGCAGTTACGGCCAGGGGGGGTACGAGCAGTACTTC
cdr3_aa: CASSYGQGGYEQYF
j_call: TRBJ2-7
cdr3_length: 14
clone_size: .
d_call: .
v_call: TRBV6-5

cdr3_nt: TGTGCCAGCAGCTTAGCGTTCGGGGACATTTCCCCCTACGAGCAGTACTTC
cdr3_aa: CASSLAFGDISPYEQYF
j_call: TRBJ2-7
cdr3_length: 17
clone_size: .
d_call: .
v_call: TRBV7-9

cdr3_nt: TGTGCCAGTAGTAGGCCCCGGGGGTATACTAACAATGAGCAGTTCTTC
cdr3_aa: CASSRPRGYTNNEQFF
j_call: TRBJ2-1
cdr3_length: 16
clone_size: .
d_call: .
v_call: TRBV19

cdr3_nt: TGCGCCAGCAGCCAAATAACAGGCTTGAACACTGAAGCTTTCTTT
cdr3_aa: CASSQITGLNTEAFF
j_call: TRBJ1-1
cdr3_length: 15
clone_size: .
d_call: .
v_call: TRBV4-1

cdr3_nt: TGTGCCAGCAGTTGGGACACCGGGAGCTCCTACGAGCAGTACTTC
cdr3_aa: CASSWDTGSSYEQYF
j_call: TRBJ2-7
cdr3_length: 15
clone_size: .
d_call: .
v_call: TRBV27

cdr3_nt: TGTGCCAGTAGTATTGGCGGCGGGGGGGAGGATGAGCAGTTCTTC
cdr3_aa: CASSIGGGGEDEQFF
j_call: TRBJ2-1
cdr3_length: 15
clone_size: .
d_call: TRBD2
v_call: TRBV19

cdr3_nt: TGTGCCAGCAGCCAAGAACCCCATGGACTAGCGGGTTGGGAGCAGTTCTTC
cdr3_aa: CASSQEPHGLAGWEQFF
j_call: TRBJ2-1
cdr3_length: 17
clone_size: .
d_call: TRBD2
v_call: TRBV4-2

cdr3_nt: TGCACCAGCAGTGTATCGGGGTTAGCACCCCTCCACTTT
cdr3_aa: CTSSVSGLAPLHF
j_call: TRBJ1-6
cdr3_length: 13
clone_size: .
d_call: .
v_call: TRBV10-1

cdr3_nt: TGTGCCAGCTCACCACTTACCCCACTCACAGATACGCAGTATTTT
cdr3_aa: CASSPLTPLTDTQYF
j_call: TRBJ2-3
cdr3_length: 15
clone_size: .
d_call: .
v_call: TRBV18

cdr3_nt: TGTGCCAGCTCACCCGGGGACAGGCGCGGGGACATTCAGTACTTC
cdr3_aa: CASSPGDRRGDIQYF
j_call: TRBJ2-4
cdr3_length: 15
clone_size: .
d_call: TRBD1
v_call: TRBV18

cdr3_nt: TGTGCCAGCAGCGTGGGGACAGGGGATTCACCCCTCCACTTT
cdr3_aa: CASSVGTGDSPLHF
j_call: TRBJ1-6
cdr3_length: 14
clone_size: .
d_call: TRBD1
v_call: TRBV9

cdr3_nt: TGTGCAAGTCGCGCCAGGACAGGGGGGGATGAAAAACTGTTTTTT
cdr3_aa: CASRARTGGDEKLFF
j_call: TRBJ1-4
cdr3_length: 15
clone_size: once
d_call: .
v_call: TRBV12-2

cdr3_nt: TGTGCCTGGAGTCCTGGACAAGTCGATGAGCAGTTCTTC
cdr3_aa: CAWSPGQVDEQFF
j_call: TRBJ2-1
cdr3_length: 13
clone_size: .
d_call: .
v_call: TRBV30

cdr3_nt: TGTGCCAGCAGTAAGGGATGGGACGCCGCCTACGAGCAGTACTTC
cdr3_aa: CASSKGWDAAYEQYF
j_call: TRBJ2-7
cdr3_length: 15
clone_size: .
d_call: .
v_call: TRBV6-6

cdr3_nt: TGTGCCAGCAGCCCCTTAGCGGGGGGAGTCTACGAGCAGTACTTC
cdr3_aa: CASSPLAGGVYEQYF
j_call: TRBJ2-7
cdr3_length: 15
clone_size: .
d_call: TRBD2
v_call: TRBV7-6

cdr3_nt: TGTGCCAGCAGCGTAGCTAGCGGGGGATCGACCGGGGAGCTGTTTTTT
cdr3_aa: CASSVASGGSTGELFF
j_call: TRBJ2-2
cdr3_length: 16
clone_size: .
d_call: TRBD2
v_call: TRBV9

cdr3_nt: TGTGCCAGCAGCTGGGGAGGCGTGGACGCCACAGATACGCAGTATTTT
cdr3_aa: CASSWGGVDATDTQYF
j_call: TRBJ2-3
cdr3_length: 16
clone_size: .
d_call: .
v_call: TRBV5-4

cdr3_nt: TGTGCCAGCAGCTTCCCAAGCGTAAAAAATTCACCCCTCCACTTT
cdr3_aa: CASSFPSVKNSPLHF
j_call: TRBJ1-6
cdr3_length: 15
clone_size: .
d_call: .
v_call: TRBV11-3

cdr3_nt: TGTGCCATCAGTGGACAGGGTAATTCACCCCTCCACTTT
cdr3_aa: CAISGQGNSPLHF
j_call: TRBJ1-6
cdr3_length: 13
clone_size: few
d_call: TRBD1
v_call: TRBV10-3

cdr3_nt: TGTGCCAGCAGTTACTATAACACCGGGGAGCTGTTTTTT
cdr3_aa: CASSYYNTGELFF
j_call: TRBJ2-2
cdr3_length: 13
clone_size: few
d_call: .
v_call: TRBV6-6

cdr3_nt: TGTGCCAGCAGTTTCCTGCGGGGGGCAGTCTACAATGAGCAGTTCTTC
cdr3_aa: CASSFLRGAVYNEQFF
j_call: TRBJ2-1
cdr3_length: 16
clone_size: .
d_call: TRBD2
v_call: TRBV27

cdr3_nt: TGTGCCAGCAGCTTTGACGGACGGTTCAATTCACCCCTCCACTTT
cdr3_aa: CASSFDGRFNSPLHF
j_call: TRBJ1-6
cdr3_length: 15
clone_size: .
d_call: .
v_call: TRBV5-6

cdr3_nt: TGTGCCATCAGTGCAATTGCAGGGTTTGAAGCTTTCTTT
cdr3_aa: CAISAIAGFEAFF
j_call: TRBJ1-1
cdr3_length: 13
clone_size: .
d_call: .
v_call: TRBV10-3

cdr3_nt: TGTGCCAGCAGCGTGGGTACCCGTAATGAAAAACTGTTTTTT
cdr3_aa: CASSVGTRNEKLFF
j_call: TRBJ1-4
cdr3_length: 14
clone_size: .
d_call: .
v_call: TRBV9

cdr3_nt: TGTGCCAGCGTTGGAGACAGGACGCTCCAAGAGACCCAGTACTTC
cdr3_aa: CASVGDRTLQETQYF
j_call: TRBJ2-5
cdr3_length: 15
clone_size: .
d_call: .
v_call: TRBV6-1

cdr3_nt: TGTGCCAGCAGTTCCAGTTACGAGCAGTTCTTC
cdr3_aa: CASSSSYEQFF
j_call: TRBJ2-1
cdr3_length: 11
clone_size: .
d_call: .
v_call: TRBV27

cdr3_nt: TGTGCCAGCTCCGGGACCGACCTAACAAACTATGGCTACACCTTC
cdr3_aa: CASSGTDLTNYGYTF
j_call: TRBJ1-2
cdr3_length: 15
clone_size: once
d_call: .
v_call: TRBV9

cdr3_nt: TGTGCCAGCAGTGGGGGGTCTGGGTTGGGGGTTAATGAAAAACTGTTTTTT
cdr3_aa: CASSGGSGLGVNEKLFF
j_call: TRBJ1-4
cdr3_length: 17
clone_size: .
d_call: .
v_call: TRBV6-1

cdr3_nt: TGTGCCAGCTCACCAACAGGCTCCTACGAGCAGTACTTC
cdr3_aa: CASSPTGSYEQYF
j_call: TRBJ2-7
cdr3_length: 13
clone_size: .
d_call: .
v_call: TRBV18

cdr3_nt: TGTGCCAGCAGCCCCAGGGGGCAGAACACTGAAGCTTTCTTT
cdr3_aa: CASSPRGQNTEAFF
j_call: TRBJ1-1
cdr3_length: 14
clone_size: .
d_call: TRBD1
v_call: TRBV11-3

cdr3_nt: TGTGCCAGCAGCGCCCGAGGGACAGGGTTTCGAGAGACCCAGTACTTC
cdr3_aa: CASSARGTGFRETQYF
j_call: TRBJ2-5
cdr3_length: 16
clone_size: .
d_call: TRBD1
v_call: TRBV9

cdr3_nt: TGTGCCAGCAGCGTGCTAGCGGGGACTGAGACCCAGTACTTC
cdr3_aa: CASSVLAGTETQYF
j_call: TRBJ2-5
cdr3_length: 14
clone_size: once
d_call: TRBD2
v_call: TRBV9